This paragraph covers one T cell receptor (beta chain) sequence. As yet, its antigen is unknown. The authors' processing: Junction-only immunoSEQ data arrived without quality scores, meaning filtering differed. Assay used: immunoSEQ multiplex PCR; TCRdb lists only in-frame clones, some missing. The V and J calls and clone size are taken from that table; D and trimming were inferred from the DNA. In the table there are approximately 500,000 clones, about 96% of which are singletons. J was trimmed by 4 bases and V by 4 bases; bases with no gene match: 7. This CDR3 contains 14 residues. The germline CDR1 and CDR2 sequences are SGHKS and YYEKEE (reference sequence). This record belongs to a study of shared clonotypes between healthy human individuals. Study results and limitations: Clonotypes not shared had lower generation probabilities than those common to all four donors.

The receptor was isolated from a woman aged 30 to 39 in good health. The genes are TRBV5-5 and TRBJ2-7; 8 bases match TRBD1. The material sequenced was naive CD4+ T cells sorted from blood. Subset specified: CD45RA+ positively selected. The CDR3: CASSPRDRLYEQYF. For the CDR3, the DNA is TGTGCCAGCAGCCCCCGGGACAGGCTATACGAGCAGTACTTC.